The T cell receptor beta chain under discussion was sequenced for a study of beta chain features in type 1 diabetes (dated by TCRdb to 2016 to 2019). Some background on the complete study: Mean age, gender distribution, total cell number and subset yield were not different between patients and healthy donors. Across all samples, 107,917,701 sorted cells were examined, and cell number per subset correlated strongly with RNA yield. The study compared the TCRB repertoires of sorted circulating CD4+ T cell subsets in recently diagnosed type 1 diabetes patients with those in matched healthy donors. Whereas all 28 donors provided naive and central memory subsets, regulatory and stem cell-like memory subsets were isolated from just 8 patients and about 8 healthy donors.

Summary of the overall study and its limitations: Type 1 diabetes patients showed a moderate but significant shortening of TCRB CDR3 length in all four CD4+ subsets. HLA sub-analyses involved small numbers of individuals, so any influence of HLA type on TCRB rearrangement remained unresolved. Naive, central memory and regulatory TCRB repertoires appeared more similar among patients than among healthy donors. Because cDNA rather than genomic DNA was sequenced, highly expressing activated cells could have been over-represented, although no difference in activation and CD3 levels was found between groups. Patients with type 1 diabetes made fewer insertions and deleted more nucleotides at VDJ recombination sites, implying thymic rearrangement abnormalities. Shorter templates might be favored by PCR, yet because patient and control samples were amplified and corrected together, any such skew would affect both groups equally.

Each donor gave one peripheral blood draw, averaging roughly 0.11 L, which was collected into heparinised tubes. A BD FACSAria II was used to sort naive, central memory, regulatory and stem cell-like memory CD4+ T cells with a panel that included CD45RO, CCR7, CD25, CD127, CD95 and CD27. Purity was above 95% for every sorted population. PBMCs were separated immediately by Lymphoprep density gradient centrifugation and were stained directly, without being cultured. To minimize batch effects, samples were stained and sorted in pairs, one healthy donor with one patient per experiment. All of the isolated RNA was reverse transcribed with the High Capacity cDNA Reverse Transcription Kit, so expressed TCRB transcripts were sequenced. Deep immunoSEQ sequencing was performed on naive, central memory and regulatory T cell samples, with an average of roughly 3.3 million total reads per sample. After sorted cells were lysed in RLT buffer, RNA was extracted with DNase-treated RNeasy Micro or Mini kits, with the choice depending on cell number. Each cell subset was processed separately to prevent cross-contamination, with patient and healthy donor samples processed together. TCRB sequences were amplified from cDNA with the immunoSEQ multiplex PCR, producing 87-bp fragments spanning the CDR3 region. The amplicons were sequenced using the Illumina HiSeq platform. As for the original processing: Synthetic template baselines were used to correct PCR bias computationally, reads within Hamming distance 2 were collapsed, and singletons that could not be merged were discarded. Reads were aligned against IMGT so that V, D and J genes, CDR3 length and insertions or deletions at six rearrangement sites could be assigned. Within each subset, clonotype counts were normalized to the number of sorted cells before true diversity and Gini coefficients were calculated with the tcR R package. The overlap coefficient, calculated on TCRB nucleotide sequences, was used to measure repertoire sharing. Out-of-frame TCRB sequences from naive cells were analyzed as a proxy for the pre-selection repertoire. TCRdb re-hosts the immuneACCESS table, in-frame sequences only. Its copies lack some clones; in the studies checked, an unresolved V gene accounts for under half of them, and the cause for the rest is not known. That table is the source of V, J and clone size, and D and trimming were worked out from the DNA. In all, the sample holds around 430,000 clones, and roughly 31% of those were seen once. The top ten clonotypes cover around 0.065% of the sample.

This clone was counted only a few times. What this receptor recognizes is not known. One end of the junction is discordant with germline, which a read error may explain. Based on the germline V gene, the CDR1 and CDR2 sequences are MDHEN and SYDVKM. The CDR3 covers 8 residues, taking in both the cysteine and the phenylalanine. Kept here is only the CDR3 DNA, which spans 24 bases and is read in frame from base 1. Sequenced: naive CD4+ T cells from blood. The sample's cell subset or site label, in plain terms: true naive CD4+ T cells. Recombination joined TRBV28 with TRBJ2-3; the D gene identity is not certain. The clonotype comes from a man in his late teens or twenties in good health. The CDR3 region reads CASPKGKF. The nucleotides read TGTGCCAGCCCGAAGGGCAAATTT.